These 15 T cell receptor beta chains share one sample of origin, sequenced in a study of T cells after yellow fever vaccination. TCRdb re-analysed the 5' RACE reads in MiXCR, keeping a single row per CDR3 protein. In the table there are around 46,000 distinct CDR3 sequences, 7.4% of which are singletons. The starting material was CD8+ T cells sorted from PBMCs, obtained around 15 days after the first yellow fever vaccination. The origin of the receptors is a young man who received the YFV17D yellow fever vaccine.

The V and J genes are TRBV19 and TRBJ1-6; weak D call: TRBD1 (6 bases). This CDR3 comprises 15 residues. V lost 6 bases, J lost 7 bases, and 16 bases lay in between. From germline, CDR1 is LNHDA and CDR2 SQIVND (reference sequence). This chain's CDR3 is CASRLLTGTNSPLHF. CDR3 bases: TGTGCCAGTAGACTGTTGACAGGAACCAATTCACCCCTCCACTTT.

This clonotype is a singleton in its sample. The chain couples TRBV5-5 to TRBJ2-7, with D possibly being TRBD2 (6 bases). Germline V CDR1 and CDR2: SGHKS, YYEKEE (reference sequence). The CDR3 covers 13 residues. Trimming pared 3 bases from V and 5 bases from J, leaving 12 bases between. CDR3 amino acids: CASSWRGRDEQYV. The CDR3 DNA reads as TGTGCCAGCAGCTGGAGGGGTAGGGACGAGCAGTACGTC.

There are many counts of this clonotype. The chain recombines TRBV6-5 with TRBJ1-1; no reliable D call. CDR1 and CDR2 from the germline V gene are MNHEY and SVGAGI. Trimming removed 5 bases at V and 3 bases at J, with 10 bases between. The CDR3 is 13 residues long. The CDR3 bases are TGTGCCAGCAGTCAGCTCGGGGACACTGAAGCTTTCTTT. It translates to CASSQLGDTEAFF.

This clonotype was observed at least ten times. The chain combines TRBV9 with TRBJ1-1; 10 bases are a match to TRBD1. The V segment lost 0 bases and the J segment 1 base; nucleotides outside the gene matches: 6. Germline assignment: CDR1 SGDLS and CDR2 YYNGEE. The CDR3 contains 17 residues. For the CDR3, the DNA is TGTGCCAGCAGCGTAGAGGGCGACAGGGGGCCGAACACTGAAGCTTTCTTT. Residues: CASSVEGDRGPNTEAFF.

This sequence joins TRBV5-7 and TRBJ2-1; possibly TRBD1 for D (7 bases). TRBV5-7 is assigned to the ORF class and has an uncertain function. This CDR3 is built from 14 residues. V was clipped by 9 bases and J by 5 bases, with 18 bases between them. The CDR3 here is CAIGPGGQHNEQFF. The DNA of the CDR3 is TGTGCCATCGGCCCCGGGGGACAGCACAATGAGCAGTTCTTC.

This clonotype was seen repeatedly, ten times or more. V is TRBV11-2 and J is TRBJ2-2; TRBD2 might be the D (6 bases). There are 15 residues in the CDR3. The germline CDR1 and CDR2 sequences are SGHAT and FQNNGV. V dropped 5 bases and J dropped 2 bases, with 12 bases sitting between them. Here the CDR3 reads CASSPAGGNTGELFF. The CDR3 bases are TGTGCCAGCAGCCCCGCCGGGGGAAACACCGGGGAGCTGTTTTTT.

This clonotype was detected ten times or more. CDR3 DNA sequence: TGTGCCAGCAGCTTGGGGACTACGTGGGAGCAGTACGTC. Translation: CASSLGTTWEQYV. V usage is TRBV11-2 and J usage is TRBJ2-7, with 7 bases lining up with TRBD2. V dropped 3 bases and J dropped 7; count of bases not matched to a gene: 6. CDR1 and CDR2 from the germline V gene are SGHAT and FQNNGV. CDR3 length equals 13 residues.

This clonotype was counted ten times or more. The chain's CDR3 is CASSWGGAPGEQYF. Written as DNA, the CDR3 is TGTGCCAGCAGCTGGGGAGGAGCCCCCGGCGAGCAGTACTTC. The chain couples TRBV7-9 to TRBJ2-7; D is perhaps TRBD2 (6 bases). The CDR3 has 14 residues. With 4 bases removed from V and 6 bases from J, the gap between germline ends came to 16 bases. Germline V lookup: CDR1 SEHNR, CDR2 FQNEAQ (reference sequence).

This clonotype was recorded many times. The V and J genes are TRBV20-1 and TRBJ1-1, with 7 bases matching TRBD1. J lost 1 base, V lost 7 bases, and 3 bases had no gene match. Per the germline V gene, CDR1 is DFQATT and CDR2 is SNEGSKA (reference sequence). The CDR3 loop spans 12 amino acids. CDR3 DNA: TGCAGTGTTCGGACAGGGAACACTGAAGCTTTCTTT. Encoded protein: CSVRTGNTEAFF.

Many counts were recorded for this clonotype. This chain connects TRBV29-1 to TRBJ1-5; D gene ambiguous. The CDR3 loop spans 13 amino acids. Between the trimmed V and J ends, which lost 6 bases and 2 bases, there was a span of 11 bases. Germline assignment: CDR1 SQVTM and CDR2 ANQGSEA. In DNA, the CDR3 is TGCAGCGTAGCAGATTTGGGCAATCAGCCCCAGCATTTT. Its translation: CSVADLGNQPQHF.

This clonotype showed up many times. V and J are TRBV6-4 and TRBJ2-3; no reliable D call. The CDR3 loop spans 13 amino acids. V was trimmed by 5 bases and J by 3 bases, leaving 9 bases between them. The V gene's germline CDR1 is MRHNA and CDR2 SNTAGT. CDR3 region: CASSQRDTDTQYF. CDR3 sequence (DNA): TGTGCCAGCAGTCAAAGGGATACAGATACGCAGTATTTT.

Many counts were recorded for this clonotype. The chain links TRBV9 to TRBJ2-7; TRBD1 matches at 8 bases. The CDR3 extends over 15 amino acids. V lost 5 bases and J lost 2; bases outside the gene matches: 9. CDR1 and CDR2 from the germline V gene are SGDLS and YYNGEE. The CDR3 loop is CASSPRDRITYEQYF. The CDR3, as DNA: TGTGCCAGCAGTCCCAGGGACAGGATTACCTACGAGCAGTACTTC.

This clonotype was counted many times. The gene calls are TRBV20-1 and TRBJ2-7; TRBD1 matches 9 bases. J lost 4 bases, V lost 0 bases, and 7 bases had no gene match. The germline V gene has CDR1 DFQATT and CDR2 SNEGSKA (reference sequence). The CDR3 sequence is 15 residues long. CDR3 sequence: CSARDYEGQGYEQYV. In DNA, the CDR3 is TGCAGTGCTAGAGATTATGAAGGACAGGGGTACGAGCAGTACGTC.

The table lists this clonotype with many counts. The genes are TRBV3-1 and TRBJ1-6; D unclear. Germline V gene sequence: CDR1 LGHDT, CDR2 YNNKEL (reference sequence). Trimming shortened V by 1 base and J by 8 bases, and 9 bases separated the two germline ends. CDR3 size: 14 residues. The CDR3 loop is CASSQVGFYSPLHF. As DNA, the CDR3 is TGTGCCAGCAGCCAAGTTGGGTTTTATTCACCCCTCCACTTT.

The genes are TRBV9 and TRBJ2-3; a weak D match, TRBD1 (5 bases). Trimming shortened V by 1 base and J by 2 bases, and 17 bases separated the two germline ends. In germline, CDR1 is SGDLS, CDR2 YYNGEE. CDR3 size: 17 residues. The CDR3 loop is CASSVSGAAPFTDTQYF. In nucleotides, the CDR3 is TGTGCCAGCAGCGTAAGTGGGGCAGCCCCCTTCACAGATACGCAGTATTTT.